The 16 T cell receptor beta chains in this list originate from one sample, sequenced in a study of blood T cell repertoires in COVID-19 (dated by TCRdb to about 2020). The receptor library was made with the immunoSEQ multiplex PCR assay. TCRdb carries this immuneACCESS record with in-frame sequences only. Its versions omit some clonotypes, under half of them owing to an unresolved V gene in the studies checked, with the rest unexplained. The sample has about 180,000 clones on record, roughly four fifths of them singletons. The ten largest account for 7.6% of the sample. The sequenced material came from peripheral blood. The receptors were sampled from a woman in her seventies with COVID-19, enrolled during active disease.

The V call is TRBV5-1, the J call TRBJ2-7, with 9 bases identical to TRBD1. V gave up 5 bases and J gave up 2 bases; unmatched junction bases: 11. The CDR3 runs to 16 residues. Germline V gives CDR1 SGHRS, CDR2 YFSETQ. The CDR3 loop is CASRIDGQGKTYEQYF. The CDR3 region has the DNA TGCGCCAGCAGGATCGATGGACAGGGGAAGACCTACGAGCAGTACTTC.

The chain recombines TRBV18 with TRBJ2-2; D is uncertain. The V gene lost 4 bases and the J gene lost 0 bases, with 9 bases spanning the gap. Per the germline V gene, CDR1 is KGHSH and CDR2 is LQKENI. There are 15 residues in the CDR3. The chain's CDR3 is CASSLSYSNTGELFF. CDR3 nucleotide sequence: TGTGCCAGCTCACTTTCCTATTCGAACACCGGGGAGCTGTTTTTT.

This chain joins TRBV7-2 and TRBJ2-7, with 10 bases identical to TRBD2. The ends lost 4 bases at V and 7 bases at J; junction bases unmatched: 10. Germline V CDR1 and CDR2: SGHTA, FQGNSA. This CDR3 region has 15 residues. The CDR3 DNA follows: TGTGCCAGCAGCTCAGAGCGGGAGGGCCGGGGGGAGCAGTACTTC. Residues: CASSSEREGRGEQYF.

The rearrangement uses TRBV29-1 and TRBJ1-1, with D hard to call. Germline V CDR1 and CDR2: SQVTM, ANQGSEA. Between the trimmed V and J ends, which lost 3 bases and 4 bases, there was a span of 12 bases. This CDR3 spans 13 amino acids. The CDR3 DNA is TGCAGCGTTGAGGTCAGGATGGCCACTGAAGCTTTCTTT. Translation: CSVEVRMATEAFF.

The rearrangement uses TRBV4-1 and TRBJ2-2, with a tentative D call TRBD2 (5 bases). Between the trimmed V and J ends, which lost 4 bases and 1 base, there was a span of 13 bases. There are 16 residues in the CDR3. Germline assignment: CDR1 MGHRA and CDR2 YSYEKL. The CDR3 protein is CASSRTLEVNTGELFF. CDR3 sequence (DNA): TGCGCCAGCAGCCGTACCCTGGAGGTGAACACCGGGGAGCTGTTTTTT.

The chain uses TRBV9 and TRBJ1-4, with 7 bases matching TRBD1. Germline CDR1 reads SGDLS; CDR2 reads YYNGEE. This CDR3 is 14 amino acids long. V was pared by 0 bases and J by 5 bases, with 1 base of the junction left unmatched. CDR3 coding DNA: TGTGCCAGCAGCGTAGGGACAGGCAATGAAAAACTGTTTTTT. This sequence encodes CASSVGTGNEKLFF.

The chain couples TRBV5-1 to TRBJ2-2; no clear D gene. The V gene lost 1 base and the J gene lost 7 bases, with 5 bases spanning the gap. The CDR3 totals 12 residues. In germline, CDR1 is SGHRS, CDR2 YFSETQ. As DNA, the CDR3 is TGCGCCAGCAGCTTGATCGGCGGGGAGCTGTTTTTT. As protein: CASSLIGGELFF. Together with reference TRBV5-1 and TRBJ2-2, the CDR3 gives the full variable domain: KAGVTQTPRYLIKTRGQQVTLSCSPISGHRSVSWYQQTPGQGLQFLFEYFSETQRNKGNFPGRFSGRQFSNSRSEMNVSTLELGDSALYLCASSLIGGELFFGEGSRLTVL.

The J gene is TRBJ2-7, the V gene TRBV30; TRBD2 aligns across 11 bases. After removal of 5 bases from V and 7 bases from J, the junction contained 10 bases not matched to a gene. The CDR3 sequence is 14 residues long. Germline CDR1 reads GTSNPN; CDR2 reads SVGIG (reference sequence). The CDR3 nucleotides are TGTGCCTGGCGGGCGACTAGCGGGATATGGGAGCAGTACTTC. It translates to CAWRATSGIWEQYF.

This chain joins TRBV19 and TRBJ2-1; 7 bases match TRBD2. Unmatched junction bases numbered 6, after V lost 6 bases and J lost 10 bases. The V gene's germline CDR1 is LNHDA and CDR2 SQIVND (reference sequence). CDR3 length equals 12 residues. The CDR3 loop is CASRLREGEQFF. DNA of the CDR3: TGTGCCAGTAGGTTGAGGGAGGGGGAGCAGTTCTTC.

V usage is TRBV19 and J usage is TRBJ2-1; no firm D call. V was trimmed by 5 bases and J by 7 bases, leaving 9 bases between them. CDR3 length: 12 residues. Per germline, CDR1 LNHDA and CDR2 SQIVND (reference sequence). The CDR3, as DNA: TGTGCCAGTAGTGATCCCAGGAATGAGCAGTTCTTC. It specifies CASSDPRNEQFF.

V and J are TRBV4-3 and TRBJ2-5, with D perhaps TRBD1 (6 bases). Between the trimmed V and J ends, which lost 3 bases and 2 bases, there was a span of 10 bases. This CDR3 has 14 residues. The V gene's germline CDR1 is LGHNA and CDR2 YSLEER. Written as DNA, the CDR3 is TGCGCCAGCAGCCAGGGGGCAGGGCAAGAGACCCAGTACTTC. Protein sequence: CASSQGAGQETQYF.

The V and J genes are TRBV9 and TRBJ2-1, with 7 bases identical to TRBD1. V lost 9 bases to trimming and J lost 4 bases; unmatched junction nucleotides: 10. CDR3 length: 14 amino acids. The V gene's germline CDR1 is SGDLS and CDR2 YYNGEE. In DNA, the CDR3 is TGTGCCACCGAGAAGGGACAGCCTTACAATGAGCAGTTCTTC. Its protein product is CATEKGQPYNEQFF.

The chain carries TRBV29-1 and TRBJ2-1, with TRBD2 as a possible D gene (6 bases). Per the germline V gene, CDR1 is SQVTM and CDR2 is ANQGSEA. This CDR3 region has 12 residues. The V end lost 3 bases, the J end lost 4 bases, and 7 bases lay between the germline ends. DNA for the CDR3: TGCAGCGTTGAGACTAGGTACAATGAGCAGTTCTTC. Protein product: CSVETRYNEQFF.

CDR3 nucleotide sequence: TGCGCCAGCGGGAACCCAGGGGGCACTTCCTACGAGCAGTACTTC. Translated, it gives CASGNPGGTSYEQYF. V and J are TRBV5-1 and TRBJ2-7; 8 nucleotides agree with TRBD1. The CDR3 is 15 residues long. CDR1 and CDR2 from the germline V gene are SGHRS and YFSETQ. V lost 7 bases and J lost 1; bases outside the gene matches: 10.

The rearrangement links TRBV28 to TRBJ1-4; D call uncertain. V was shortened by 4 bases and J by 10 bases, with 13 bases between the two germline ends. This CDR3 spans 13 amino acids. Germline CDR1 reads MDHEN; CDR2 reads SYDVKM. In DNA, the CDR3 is TGTGCCAGCAGTTCAGACTCGCGCGGAAAACTGTTTTTT. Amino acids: CASSSDSRGKLFF. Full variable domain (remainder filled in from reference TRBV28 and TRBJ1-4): DVKVTQSSRYLVKRTGEKVFLECVQDMDHENMFWYRQDPGLGLRLIYFSYDVKMKEKGDIPEGYSVSREKKERFSLILESASTNQTSMYLCASSSDSRGKLFFGSGTQLSVL.

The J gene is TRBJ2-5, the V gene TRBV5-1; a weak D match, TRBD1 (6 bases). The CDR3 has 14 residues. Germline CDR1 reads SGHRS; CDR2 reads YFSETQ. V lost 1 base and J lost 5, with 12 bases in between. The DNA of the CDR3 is TGCGCCAGCAGCTTGCTACAGGGCGTCGAGACCCAGTACTTC. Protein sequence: CASSLLQGVETQYF.